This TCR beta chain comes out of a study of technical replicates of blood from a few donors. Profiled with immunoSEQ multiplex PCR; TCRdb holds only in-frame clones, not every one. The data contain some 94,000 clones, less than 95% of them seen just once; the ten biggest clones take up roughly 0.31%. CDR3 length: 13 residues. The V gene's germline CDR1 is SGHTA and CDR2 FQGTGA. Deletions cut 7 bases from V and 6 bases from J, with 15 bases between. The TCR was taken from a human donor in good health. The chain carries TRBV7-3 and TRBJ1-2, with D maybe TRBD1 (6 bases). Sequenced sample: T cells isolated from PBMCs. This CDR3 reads CASNWIRGDGYTF. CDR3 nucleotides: TGTGCCAGCAACTGGATCAGGGGTGATGGCTACACCTTC.